Following are 32 T cell receptor beta chains from one sample sequenced in a study of blood T cell repertoires in COVID-19. The protocol was immunoSEQ multiplex PCR, while the TCRdb copy is restricted to in-frame clones and leaves out a portion. The sample holds some 200,000 clones, approximately 78% seen once. Sequencing was performed on peripheral blood. These receptors were taken from a woman in her 70s with COVID-19, enrolled during active disease.

This chain uses TRBV28 with TRBJ1-1; perhaps TRBD1 as D (5 bases). V was trimmed by 7 bases and J by 4 bases, leaving 16 bases between them. The CDR3 has 14 residues. CDR1 MDHEN and CDR2 SYDVKM come from the germline V gene. The CDR3 sequence is CASKSGGGSTEAFF. CDR3 nucleotides: TGTGCCAGCAAGTCCGGGGGGGGAAGCACTGAAGCTTTCTTT.

This clone was counted between two and nine times. The chain links TRBV7-9 to TRBJ2-7; TRBD1 matches 9 bases. Germline-derived CDR1 and CDR2 are SEHNR and FQNEAQ (reference sequence). Germline trimming cut 4 bases from V and 3 bases from J; bases unmatched to any gene: 4. The CDR3 sequence is 14 residues long. The CDR3 nucleotides are TGTGCCAGCAGCTCCAGACAGGGGGTCTACGAGCAGTACTTC. Translation gives CASSSRQGVYEQYF.

This clone has just one count. The V and J genes are TRBV6-6 and TRBJ2-3; D perhaps matches TRBD2 (5 bases). Germline loops: CDR1 MNHNY, CDR2 SVGAGI (reference sequence). Trimming took off 2 bases at V and 9 bases at J, with 6 bases between the two ends. The CDR3 has 11 residues. The CDR3 sequence is CASSYPGTQYF. The CDR3 DNA reads as TGTGCCAGCAGTTACCCGGGAACGCAGTATTTT.

This clone has only one observation. The chain joins TRBV4-3 to TRBJ2-3; D not resolved. Germline V gives CDR1 LGHNA, CDR2 YSLEER. The CDR3 length is 14 residues. V dropped 7 bases and J dropped 5 bases, with 16 bases sitting between them. DNA of the CDR3: TGCGCCAGCAAGTCAGACGCAGCAGGAGATACGCAGTATTTT. It yields the protein CASKSDAAGDTQYF.

The chain joins TRBV19 to TRBJ2-7; 8 nucleotides line up with TRBD2. The CDR3 runs to 15 residues. Losses at the gene ends were 4 bases for V and 3 bases for J; bases not matched to a gene: 8. Germline V gene lookup returns CDR1 LNHDA and CDR2 SQIVND (reference sequence). The CDR3 spells CASSTQTSGVYEQYF. Here the CDR3 DNA reads TGTGCCAGTAGTACCCAAACTAGCGGAGTCTACGAGCAGTACTTC. The variable domain in full, with the rest retrieved from reference TRBV19 and TRBJ2-7, is DGGITQSPKYLFRKEGQNVTLSCEQNLNHDAMYWYRQDPGQGLRLIYYSQIVNDFQKGDIAEGYSVSREKKESFPLTVTSAQKNPTAFYLCASSTQTSGVYEQYFGPGTRLTVT.

CDR3 sequence (DNA): TGTGCCAGCAGCGTAGCTCCTAGCGGGAGCTTTGAGCAGTTCTTC. This encodes CASSVAPSGSFEQFF. The chain is built from TRBV9 and TRBJ2-1; 10 bases map to TRBD2. The CDR3 loop spans 15 amino acids. CDR1 SGDLS and CDR2 YYNGEE come from the germline V gene. The V gene end was trimmed by 0 bases and the J gene end by 9 bases; junction bases not matched to a gene: 6.

This sequence joins TRBV25-1 and TRBJ1-4, with a possible D match to TRBD1 (6 bases). The CDR3 spans 14 residues. Trimming left V 6 bases short and J 1 base short, with 9 bases between. The germline CDR1 and CDR2 sequences are MGHDK and SYGVNS. The chain's CDR3 is CASSLRGTNEKLFF. The CDR3, as DNA: TGTGCCAGCAGCCTCAGGGGAACTAATGAAAAACTGTTTTTT.

This sequence joins TRBV5-1 and TRBJ2-7; TRBD1 might be the D (5 bases). Germline assignment: CDR1 SGHRS and CDR2 YFSETQ. The CDR3 runs 14 residues. V dropped 0 bases and J dropped 5 bases, with 12 bases sitting between them. The CDR3 spells CASSLAQGTDEQYF. CDR3 coding DNA: TGCGCCAGCAGCTTGGCGCAGGGCACTGACGAGCAGTACTTC.

Ten or more counts support this clone. The chain joins TRBV10-3 to TRBJ1-2; 8 bases map to TRBD1. The length of the CDR3 is 15 residues. The germline CDR1 and CDR2 sequences are ENHRY and SYGVKD. The trim removed 3 bases at V and 8 bases at J, leaving 11 bases unmatched. The DNA for the CDR3 is TGTGCCATCAGTGATCCCCCCCAGGGGGCAGTAGGCTACACCTTC. Translating gives CAISDPPQGAVGYTF.

CDR3 DNA sequence: TGCAGTGCTAGTAACCTTGGGGGCCGGGACGAGCAGTACTTC. Protein product: CSASNLGGRDEQYF. The chain recombines TRBV20-1 with TRBJ2-7, with a tentative D call TRBD1 (6 bases). Trimming cost V 3 bases and J 5 bases, with 17 bases left between them. This CDR3 spans 14 amino acids. Germline V gene lookup returns CDR1 DFQATT and CDR2 SNEGSKA (reference sequence).

The V call is TRBV19, the J call TRBJ1-1; 10 bases are shared with TRBD1. Germline V gene data show CDR1 as LNHDA and CDR2 as SQIVND (reference sequence). Trimming at V came to 10 bases and at J to 3 bases, leaving 14 bases not matched to a gene. CDR3 size: 16 residues. This chain's CDR3 is CATVLDGTGVYTEAFF. CDR3 sequence (DNA): TGTGCCACCGTACTGGACGGGACAGGGGTGTACACTGAAGCTTTCTTT.

The chain recombines TRBV10-3 with TRBJ2-1, with 8 positions matching TRBD1. The CDR3 runs to 16 residues. The germline gives CDR1 ENHRY, CDR2 SYGVKD. Trimming took 0 bases from V and 1 from J; bases not matched to a gene: 2. CDR3 sequence: CAISESTGASYNEQFF. In DNA form, the CDR3 reads TGTGCCATCAGTGAGTCGACAGGGGCGTCCTACAATGAGCAGTTCTTC.

The genes are TRBV28 and TRBJ2-1; 9 bases agree with TRBD2. The junction had 11 bases not matched to a gene; V was cut back by 5 bases and J by 6 bases. Per germline, CDR1 MDHEN and CDR2 SYDVKM. The CDR3 is 16 residues long. The CDR3 nucleotides read TGTGCCAGCAGTGGGCGGGGTAGCGGGAGTAGCAATGAGCAGTTCTTC. Translating gives CASSGRGSGSSNEQFF.

The J gene is TRBJ1-4, the V gene TRBV5-1, with 8 nucleotides matching TRBD1. This CDR3 contains 15 residues. Germline lookup yields CDR1 SGHRS and CDR2 YFSETQ. V gave up 4 bases and J gave up 7 bases; unmatched junction bases: 9. The CDR3 coding sequence is TGCGCCAGCAGCGTCGGGACAGGCACTTTTGAAAAACTGTTTTTT. Amino acids: CASSVGTGTFEKLFF.

The CDR3 is CASYLGRESTYTQYF. Here the CDR3 DNA reads TGTGCCAGCTACTTGGGTCGGGAGAGCACCTACACCCAGTACTTC. The genes are TRBV7-8 and TRBJ2-5; weak D call: TRBD2 (6 bases). Trimming took off 8 bases at V and 8 bases at J, with 24 bases between the two ends. This CDR3 has 15 residues. CDR1 SGHVS and CDR2 FQNEAQ come from the germline V gene.

This clone has only a few counts. V gene TRBV5-6 combines with J gene TRBJ1-1, with D maybe TRBD1 (6 bases). With 4 bases removed from V and 0 bases from J, the gap between germline ends came to 10 bases. CDR1 and CDR2 (germline): SGHDT, YYEEEE. This CDR3 contains 14 residues. Here the CDR3 reads CASSVTGLNTEAFF. In DNA form, the CDR3 reads TGTGCCAGCAGCGTAACAGGGTTGAACACTGAAGCTTTCTTT.

This chain connects TRBV7-2 to TRBJ2-7; no definite D call. This CDR3 is built from 11 residues. V was trimmed by 5 bases and J by 3 bases, leaving 5 bases between them. The germline V gene has CDR1 SGHTA and CDR2 FQGNSA. The CDR3 nucleotides are TGTGCCAGCAGCCGTAACTACGAGCAGTACTTC. Its translation: CASSRNYEQYF.

The CDR3 region is CASSPPSVSNYGYTF. Written as DNA, the CDR3 is TGTGCCAGCTCACCACCGAGCGTCAGCAACTATGGCTACACCTTC. This chain connects TRBV18 to TRBJ1-2; D not resolved. The germline gives CDR1 KGHSH, CDR2 LQKENI. This CDR3 spans 15 amino acids. Trimming cost V 0 bases and J 2 bases, with 10 bases left between them.

V is TRBV7-2 and J is TRBJ1-1; D is unclear. Germline V gives CDR1 SGHTA, CDR2 FQGNSA. This CDR3 contains 13 residues. Deletions cut 5 bases from V and 2 bases from J, with 9 bases between. DNA of the CDR3: TGTGCCAGCAGCGCACAGAGAAACACTGAAGCTTTCTTT. This translates into CASSAQRNTEAFF.

The chain is built from TRBV6-5 and TRBJ2-1, with 12 bases matching TRBD2. This CDR3 contains 15 residues. Germline V gives CDR1 MNHEY, CDR2 SVGAGI. The J segment lost 6 bases and the V segment lost 7 bases, leaving 7 bases of the junction unmatched. The DNA of the CDR3 is TGTGCCAGCAATCTAGCGGGAGGGCCGGTCAATGAGCAGTTCTTC. Its translation: CASNLAGGPVNEQFF.

The J gene is TRBJ1-2, the V gene TRBV7-8; 10 bases line up with TRBD1. This CDR3 is 13 amino acids long. Trimming removed 5 bases from V and 7 bases from J; junction bases left unmatched: 4. Germline CDR1 reads SGHVS; CDR2 reads FQNEAQ. This CDR3 reads CASSETGGGGYTF. DNA for the CDR3: TGTGCCAGCAGCGAGACAGGGGGCGGTGGCTACACCTTC.

This chain connects TRBV15 to TRBJ2-1; maybe TRBD2 (7 bases). The CDR3 consists of 14 residues. CDR1 LNHNV and CDR2 YYDKDF come from the germline V gene (reference sequence). The V and J ends lost 0 bases and 9 bases respectively, with 12 bases between them. The CDR3 DNA sequence: TGTGCCACCAGCAGAGATGAGGGGGGGCGTGAGCAGTTCTTC. Protein product: CATSRDEGGREQFF.

The V gene is TRBV28, the J gene TRBJ2-3, with 9 bases lining up with TRBD2. The CDR3 contains 18 residues. After removal of 4 bases from V and 1 base from J, the junction contained 12 bases not matched to a gene. CDR1 MDHEN and CDR2 SYDVKM come from the germline V gene. The CDR3 sequence is CASSSLAGRAEGTDTQYF. DNA of the CDR3: TGTGCCAGCAGTTCTCTAGCGGGACGGGCCGAGGGCACAGATACGCAGTATTTT.

This chain links TRBV27 with TRBJ2-7; the match to TRBD2 covers 7 bases. Germline CDR1 MNHEY, CDR2 SMNVEV (reference sequence). The CDR3 is 14 amino acids. J lost 3 bases, V lost 2 bases, and 4 bases had no gene match. Here the CDR3 DNA reads TGTGCCAGCAGTTTAGTCGGGGGGATCTACGAGCAGTACTTC. Amino acids: CASSLVGGIYEQYF.

The chain carries TRBV29-1 and TRBJ1-1; D is undetermined. The V end lost 6 bases, the J end lost 0 bases, and 2 bases lay between the germline ends. Germline CDR1 reads SQVTM; CDR2 reads ANQGSEA. The CDR3 totals 10 residues. The CDR3 DNA reads TGCAGCGTCGTGAACACTGAAGCTTTCTTT. Its protein is CSVVNTEAFF.

This chain's CDR3 is CATTSGSYEQYF. The CDR3, as DNA: TGTGCCACTACTAGCGGGAGCTACGAGCAGTACTTC. The rearrangement joins TRBV28 to TRBJ2-7, with 11 bases that match TRBD2. The germline V gene encodes CDR1 MDHEN and CDR2 SYDVKM. V was clipped by 10 bases and J by 3 bases; unmatched bases: 2. This CDR3 has 12 amino acids.

The chain is built from TRBV30 and TRBJ1-1; 7 bases map to TRBD1. The CDR3 runs to 15 residues. Germline V gene data show CDR1 as GTSNPN and CDR2 as SVGIG (reference sequence). J gave up 3 bases and V 5 bases, and 12 bases lay outside the gene matches. The CDR3 loop is CAWAPVRQGDTEAFF. CDR3 in DNA: TGTGCCTGGGCACCCGTCCGGCAGGGGGACACTGAAGCTTTCTTT.

This clone was counted a single time. The chain recombines TRBV15 with TRBJ1-4; 7 bases fit TRBD1. This CDR3 contains 16 residues. Trimming cost V 1 base and J 5 bases; bases outside gene matches: 7. The germline CDR1 and CDR2 sequences are LNHNV and YYDKDF (reference sequence). In DNA form, the CDR3 reads TGTGCCACCAGCAGAGTAAACAGGGGAGAGAATGAAAAACTGTTTTTT. Translating gives CATSRVNRGENEKLFF.

The chain carries TRBV6-2 or TRBV6-3 and TRBJ1-2, with D uncertain. This CDR3 spans 12 amino acids. The V end lost 2 bases, the J end lost 7 bases, and 8 bases lay between the germline ends. Germline-derived CDR1 and CDR2 are MNHEY and SVGEGT. The chain's CDR3 is CASSYELGGYTF. The CDR3 coding sequence is TGTGCCAGCAGTTACGAACTCGGTGGCTACACCTTC.

This clone was detected a few times. The rearrangement links TRBV10-3 to TRBJ2-5; TRBD2 aligns across 10 bases. The CDR3 loop spans 15 amino acids. Germline lookup yields CDR1 ENHRY and CDR2 SYGVKD. The V gene end was trimmed by 4 bases and the J gene end by 5 bases; junction bases not matched to a gene: 7. The CDR3 sequence is CAISGSGGVWETQYF. In DNA, the CDR3 is TGTGCCATCAGTGGCAGCGGGGGGGTTTGGGAGACCCAGTACTTC.

The sample holds a few counts of this clone. Distinct nucleotide sequences in the sample also encode this CDR3. This sequence joins TRBV7-2 and TRBJ1-5; the D gene is possibly TRBD1 (6 bases). The CDR3 extends over 13 amino acids. Germline V lookup: CDR1 SGHTA, CDR2 FQGNSA. V was clipped by 5 bases and J by 7 bases, with 12 bases between them. DNA of the CDR3: TGTGCCAGCAGCCCTGACAGGTTCCAGCCCCAGCATTTT. It is translated as CASSPDRFQPQHF.

The chain joins TRBV27 to TRBJ2-7; 7 bases match TRBD2. The germline gives CDR1 MNHEY, CDR2 SMNVEV (reference sequence). CDR3 length: 14 amino acids. Trimming at V came to 8 bases and at J to 2 bases, leaving 9 bases not matched to a gene. In nucleotides, the CDR3 is TGTGCCAGCTGGGCGGCGGGAGTCACCTACGAGCAGTACTTC. Protein: CASWAAGVTYEQYF.